Shown below are 2 T cell receptor beta chains from a single sample sequenced in a study of control samples from healthy donors and cancer patients. The repertoire was sequenced with immunoSEQ multiplex PCR; TCRdb's copy has only in-frame clones and lacks some. The table shows some 76,000 clones, with roughly nine tenths occurring only once. The sequencing sample was made of PBMCs. The source is a woman aged 50 to 60 with colorectal cancer.

This sequence joins TRBV14 and TRBJ2-1; TRBD1 might be the D (6 bases). V lost 2 bases and J lost 0, with 14 bases in between. CDR3 length: 17 residues. The germline V gene encodes CDR1 SGHDN and CDR2 FVKESK. The CDR3 DNA follows: TGTGCCAGCAGCCAAAGAACCCAGGGGAGCTCCTACAATGAGCAGTTCTTC. This encodes CASSQRTQGSSYNEQFF.

The rearrangement links TRBV23-1 to TRBJ1-4; a weak D match, TRBD1 (5 bases). TRBV23-1 is labeled an ORF, and its function is uncertain. This CDR3 has 13 residues. The V end lost 9 bases, the J end lost 0 bases, and 8 bases lay between the germline ends. DNA for the CDR3: TGCGCCAGTAAGACAGCAACTAATGAAAAACTGTTTTTT. Protein sequence: CASKTATNEKLFF.